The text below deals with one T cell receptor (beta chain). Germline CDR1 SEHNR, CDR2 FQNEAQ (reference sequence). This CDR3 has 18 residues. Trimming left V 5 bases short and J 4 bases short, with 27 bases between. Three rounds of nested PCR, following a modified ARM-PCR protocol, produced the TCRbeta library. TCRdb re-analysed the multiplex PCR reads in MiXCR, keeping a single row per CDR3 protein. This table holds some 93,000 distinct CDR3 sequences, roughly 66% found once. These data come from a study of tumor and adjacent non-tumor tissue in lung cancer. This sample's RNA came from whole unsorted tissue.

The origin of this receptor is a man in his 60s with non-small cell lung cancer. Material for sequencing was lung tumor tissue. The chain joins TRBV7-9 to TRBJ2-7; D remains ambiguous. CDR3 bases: TGTGCCAGCAGCCACGGTGGCACGGACGGGCTACCATTTTACGAGCAGTACTTC. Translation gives CASSHGGTDGLPFYEQYF.